These 11 T cell receptor beta chains were sequenced from one sample in a study of blood T cell repertoires in COVID-19. Clones were read by immunoSEQ multiplex PCR, and TCRdb kept only the in-frame ones, dropping some. The sample records roughly 340,000 clones, about 90% being singletons. The sequenced sample consisted of peripheral blood. These receptors were obtained from a woman between 18 and 29 years old who had recovered from COVID-19.

The chain has TRBV7-9 and TRBJ2-3; weak D call: TRBD1 (5 bases). This CDR3 is built from 16 residues. Trimming took 2 bases from V and 2 from J, leaving 14 bases between them. CDR1 and CDR2 (germline): SEHNR, FQNEAQ (reference sequence). The CDR3 protein is CASSLSLAGPTDTQYF. Written as DNA, the CDR3 is TGTGCCAGCAGCTTAAGTTTGGCAGGGCCCACAGATACGCAGTATTTT.

The genes are TRBV19 and TRBJ2-1; TRBD2 matches 14 bases. The V segment lost 4 bases and the J segment 1 base; nucleotides outside the gene matches: 6. CDR1 and CDR2 (germline): LNHDA, SQIVND (reference sequence). This CDR3 has 18 amino acids. CDR3 sequence: CASSKGLAGVASYNEQFF. Here the CDR3 DNA reads TGTGCCAGTAGTAAGGGACTAGCGGGAGTGGCTTCCTACAATGAGCAGTTCTTC.

This chain connects TRBV10-3 to TRBJ1-6; 7 bases line up with TRBD1. The CDR3 runs to 15 residues. Germline lookup yields CDR1 ENHRY and CDR2 SYGVKD. J was trimmed by 7 bases and V by 0 bases; bases with no gene match: 3. CDR3: CAISESLDRNSPLHF. CDR3 coding DNA: TGTGCCATCAGTGAGTCTCTGGACAGGAATTCACCCCTCCACTTT.

The chain recombines TRBV27 with TRBJ1-2; TRBD1 matches 10 bases. CDR1 is MNHEY and CDR2 is SMNVEV in the germline V gene (reference sequence). This CDR3 is 17 amino acids long. The V and J ends lost 5 bases and 2 bases, in that order; junction bases with no gene match: 11. CDR3 region: CASSTRDRGLSNYGYTF. The CDR3 nucleotides read TGTGCCAGCAGTACACGGGACAGGGGCCTTTCAAACTATGGCTACACCTTC.

J is TRBJ1-1 and V is TRBV5-5, with D unclear. V dropped 4 bases and J dropped 1 base, with 8 bases sitting between them. The CDR3 sequence is 13 residues long. Germline assignment: CDR1 SGHKS and CDR2 YYEKEE (reference sequence). The CDR3 reads CASSTDWNTEAFF. The CDR3 DNA reads TGTGCCAGCAGCACCGACTGGAACACTGAAGCTTTCTTT.

The chain is built from TRBV6-6 and TRBJ1-2, with 8 positions matching TRBD1. Trimming removed 7 bases from V and 4 bases from J; junction bases left unmatched: 14. The germline V gene encodes CDR1 MNHNY and CDR2 SVGAGI (reference sequence). This CDR3 has 16 amino acids. As DNA, the CDR3 is TGTGCCAGCACCGACGGACAGGGTGAGGTCGGCTATGGCTACACCTTC. Translation gives CASTDGQGEVGYGYTF.

The J gene is TRBJ1-2, the V gene TRBV7-9, with D uncertain. The V end was cut by 0 bases, the J end by 5 bases, with 7 bases between. The germline gives CDR1 SEHNR, CDR2 FQNEAQ (reference sequence). This CDR3 contains 13 residues. The CDR3 spells CASSLAAGYGYTF. CDR3 bases: TGTGCCAGCAGCTTAGCGGCTGGTTATGGCTACACCTTC.

This clone was recorded only once. This chain uses TRBV7-8 with TRBJ2-1, with TRBD2 identical over 15 bases. Looked up from germline, CDR1 is SGHVS and CDR2 is FQNEAQ. Trimming removed 4 bases from V and 4 bases from J; junction bases left unmatched: 2. CDR3 size: 16 residues. In DNA form, the CDR3 reads TGTGCCAGCAGCTCGGGACTAGCGGGAGGTTACAATGAGCAGTTCTTC. Translating it yields CASSSGLAGGYNEQFF.

This chain links TRBV6-2 or TRBV6-3 with TRBJ1-1, with D perhaps matching TRBD1 (6 bases). The CDR3 contains 14 residues. V was pared by 2 bases and J by 3 bases, with 10 bases between. Germline V gene sequence: CDR1 MNHEY, CDR2 SVGEGT. This CDR3 reads CASSYPGQHTEAFF. CDR3 DNA sequence: TGTGCCAGCAGTTACCCTGGACAGCACACTGAAGCTTTCTTT.

The rearrangement joins TRBV11-2 to TRBJ2-7, with D perhaps TRBD2 (5 bases). The germline V gene encodes CDR1 SGHAT and CDR2 FQNNGV. The CDR3 runs to 15 residues. Deletions cut 1 base from V and 0 bases from J, with 10 bases between. Here the CDR3 reads CASSLAGMGSYEQYV. In DNA, the CDR3 is TGTGCCAGCAGCTTAGCCGGGATGGGCTCCTACGAGCAGTACGTC.

CDR3 sequence reads: CASSPPQGADTQYF. In DNA, the CDR3 is TGTGCCAGCTCACCGCCACAGGGGGCAGATACGCAGTATTTT. The genes are TRBV18 and TRBJ2-3, with 8 positions matching TRBD1. Germline CDR1 and CDR2: KGHSH and LQKENI. V shed 3 bases and J 4 bases; nucleotides not matched to a gene: 3. The CDR3 has 14 residues.